The next 27 T cell receptor beta chains were all read from a single sample in a study of cytomegalovirus exposure and HLA in healthy donors. PCR amplification relied on 60 Vbeta primers (plus 13 Jbeta primers). Sequencing was performed with immunoSEQ multiplex PCR; in TCRdb, only in-frame clones are kept and a portion is missing. The sample has about 150,000 clones; around 79% are singletons. Sequencing was performed on PBMCs. These receptors were taken from a man aged 50-60 years in good health and CMV-seropositive.

The rearrangement joins TRBV11-2 to TRBJ2-7; D not resolved. Trimming pared 2 bases from V and 6 bases from J, leaving 5 bases between. The V gene's germline CDR1 is SGHAT and CDR2 FQNNGV. The CDR3 sequence is 11 residues long. In DNA, the CDR3 is TGTGCCAGCAGCTTAAATCTCGAGCAGTACTTC. As protein: CASSLNLEQYF.

There are a few counts of this clone. V is TRBV5-1 and J is TRBJ2-7, with D possibly matching TRBD2 (7 bases). Trimming removed 0 bases at V and 0 bases at J, with 10 bases between. The CDR3 contains 15 residues. The germline V gene encodes CDR1 SGHRS and CDR2 YFSETQ. The CDR3 region is CASSLAGGHSYEQYF. In nucleotides, the CDR3 is TGCGCCAGCAGCTTGGCCGGGGGGCACTCCTACGAGCAGTACTTC.

The chain employs TRBV18 and TRBJ2-3; TRBD2 matches 9 bases. Germline CDR1 is KGHSH and CDR2 is LQKENI. With 1 base clipped from V and 6 bases from J, the junction kept 5 bases outside the gene matches. The CDR3 consists of 15 residues. CDR3 bases: TGTGCCAGCTCACCACTTAGCGGGAGAACCGATACGCAGTATTTT. It translates to CASSPLSGRTDTQYF.

The chain employs TRBV5-1 and TRBJ1-2; a weak D match, TRBD1 (6 bases). Trimming left V 4 bases short and J 7 bases short, with 17 bases between. The CDR3 runs to 14 residues. CDR1 is SGHRS and CDR2 is YFSETQ in the germline V gene. In DNA form, the CDR3 reads TGCGCCAGCAGCGAACAGGGATACCAGGGTGGCTACACCTTC. Its translation: CASSEQGYQGGYTF.

This sequence joins TRBV5-1 and TRBJ2-5; TRBD1 aligns across 9 bases. CDR3 length: 14 residues. Germline values: CDR1 SGHRS, CDR2 YFSETQ. Trimming removed 4 bases from V and 5 bases from J; junction bases left unmatched: 6. The CDR3 coding sequence is TGCGCCAGCAGCGCCACAGGGGGCGGGGAGACCCAGTACTTC. Protein: CASSATGGGETQYF.

In this sample, this clone turned up a few times. The chain combines TRBV11-2 with TRBJ2-1; 9 bases line up with TRBD2. CDR1 and CDR2 (germline): SGHAT, FQNNGV. This CDR3 region has 16 residues. V shed 5 bases, J shed 3 bases, and the junction held 8 bases outside the gene matches. CDR3 DNA sequence: TGTGCCAGCAGCACCTATAGCGGGAGCGGCTACAATGAGCAGTTCTTC. This encodes CASSTYSGSGYNEQFF.

There are a few counts of this clone. The chain combines TRBV6-1 with TRBJ1-2; D not resolved. Looked up from germline, CDR1 is MNHNS and CDR2 is SASEGT. V was clipped by 3 bases and J by 4 bases, with 12 bases between them. The CDR3 has 14 amino acids. The chain's CDR3 is CASSDGGPSYGYTF. CDR3 bases: TGTGCCAGCAGTGACGGTGGGCCGAGCTATGGCTACACCTTC.

The V and J genes are TRBV6-1 and TRBJ2-1; a possible D gene is TRBD1 (6 bases). CDR3 length: 15 residues. Trimming removed 11 bases from V and 2 bases from J, with 19 bases in between. Germline V gives CDR1 MNHNS, CDR2 SASEGT. CDR3 nucleotides: TGTGCCTCCCCGAAGGGGGTTGGGGCCTACAATGAGCAGTTCTTC. Protein sequence: CASPKGVGAYNEQFF.

This clone was recorded many times. This chain links TRBV5-8 with TRBJ2-7; D is unclear. The CDR3 has 14 residues. The V end was cut by 1 base, the J end by 2 bases, with 10 bases between. Germline-derived CDR1 and CDR2 are SGHTS and YDEGEE. The CDR3 is CASSLIGFTYEQYF. The DNA of the CDR3 is TGTGCCAGCAGCTTGATCGGGTTTACCTACGAGCAGTACTTC.

The chain joins TRBV19 to TRBJ2-1; tentative D call: TRBD1 (5 bases). The V gene lost 3 bases and the J gene lost 5 bases, with 11 bases spanning the gap. CDR3 length: 14 residues. Germline V CDR1 and CDR2: LNHDA, SQIVND (reference sequence). As DNA, the CDR3 is TGTGCCAGTAGTATCTGGGGCCGGAACAATGAGCAGTTCTTC. As protein: CASSIWGRNNEQFF.

The V gene is TRBV5-6, the J gene TRBJ2-1, with 10 positions matching TRBD1. Germline V gives CDR1 SGHDT, CDR2 YYEEEE. CDR3 length: 16 amino acids. J was trimmed by 4 bases and V by 1 base; bases with no gene match: 5. DNA of the CDR3: TGTGCCAGCAGCTTGATGGCGGGACAGGGGTACAATGAGCAGTTCTTC. Encoded protein: CASSLMAGQGYNEQFF.

The rearrangement links TRBV7-2 to TRBJ2-3; 10 nucleotides line up with TRBD2. The CDR3 has 15 amino acids. Germline V gives CDR1 SGHTA, CDR2 FQGNSA. The J segment lost 1 base and the V segment lost 2 bases, leaving 0 bases of the junction unmatched. Here the CDR3 DNA reads TGTGCCAGCAGCTTACTAGCGGGAGGCACAGATACGCAGTATTTT. The encoded protein is CASSLLAGGTDTQYF.

The chain combines TRBV6-5 with TRBJ2-7; D may be TRBD1 (6 bases). Trimming stripped 2 bases from V and 3 bases from J, with 17 bases between. CDR1 MNHEY and CDR2 SVGAGI come from the germline V gene. This CDR3 is 16 amino acids long. The CDR3 loop is CASSYRFQGSSYEQYF. DNA of the CDR3: TGTGCCAGCAGTTACCGTTTTCAGGGGTCCAGCTACGAGCAGTACTTC.

This clone has a single count. The genes are TRBV9 and TRBJ2-1; 7 nucleotides align to TRBD2. Germline CDR1 SGDLS, CDR2 YYNGEE. There are 15 residues in the CDR3. The V gene end was trimmed by 0 bases and the J gene end by 2 bases; junction bases not matched to a gene: 2. The CDR3 sequence is CASSVDLAAYNEQFF. The DNA of the CDR3 is TGTGCCAGCAGCGTAGATCTAGCGGCCTACAATGAGCAGTTCTTC.

The chain is built from TRBV6-6 and TRBJ1-2; the D is unclear. Looked up from germline, CDR1 is MNHNY and CDR2 is SVGAGI (reference sequence). This CDR3 region has 14 residues. Deletions cut 6 bases from V and 4 bases from J, with 15 bases between. CDR3: CASSSDEGGYGYTF. CDR3 sequence (DNA): TGTGCCAGCAGCTCAGATGAGGGTGGCTATGGCTACACCTTC.

The chain recombines TRBV5-4 with TRBJ2-7; 7 bases are shared with TRBD1. This CDR3 has 16 residues. The V and J ends lost 0 bases and 6 bases, in that order; junction bases with no gene match: 12. Germline V gene data show CDR1 as SGHNT and CDR2 as YYREEE (reference sequence). Here the CDR3 DNA reads TGTGCCAGCAGCTTGGCTCACCAGGGGGTTTACCGCGAGCAGTACTTC. Translated: CASSLAHQGVYREQYF.

This clone was found a few times. This sequence joins TRBV10-1 and TRBJ1-1, with D unclear. Germline CDR1 WNHNN, CDR2 SYGVQD (reference sequence). CDR3 length equals 15 residues. V lost 0 bases and J lost 3, with 11 bases in between. As DNA, the CDR3 is TGCGCCAGCAGTGAGTCGACGGTCGGGGACACTGAAGCTTTCTTT. It specifies CASSESTVGDTEAFF.

V usage is TRBV5-1 and J usage is TRBJ2-1; 8 bases map to TRBD2. Germline CDR1 reads SGHRS; CDR2 reads YFSETQ. The CDR3 extends over 15 amino acids. The V gene end was trimmed by 4 bases and the J gene end by 5 bases; junction bases not matched to a gene: 8. DNA of the CDR3: TGCGCCAGCAGCCTGAGCGGGAGAGGCGACAATGAGCAGTTCTTC. Protein: CASSLSGRGDNEQFF.

The CDR3 here is CASGTDPQETQYF. The DNA of the CDR3 is TGTGCCAGCGGAACAGATCCCCAAGAGACCCAGTACTTC. V is TRBV28 and J is TRBJ2-5, with D hard to call. The germline V gene encodes CDR1 MDHEN and CDR2 SYDVKM. V was pared by 8 bases and J by 1 base, with 11 bases between. CDR3 length equals 13 residues.

This sequence joins TRBV5-4 and TRBJ2-5, with 7 bases aligning to TRBD2. Germline CDR1 reads SGHNT; CDR2 reads YYREEE (reference sequence). Losses at the gene ends were 2 bases for V and 6 bases for J; bases not matched to a gene: 7. The CDR3 is 14 residues long. This CDR3 reads CASSFGGGRQTQYF. CDR3 in DNA: TGTGCCAGCAGCTTTGGGGGAGGGAGACAGACCCAGTACTTC.

The genes are TRBV7-9 and TRBJ2-2, with D tentatively TRBD2 (5 bases). Germline V gives CDR1 SEHNR, CDR2 FQNEAQ (reference sequence). The CDR3 loop spans 17 amino acids. V was trimmed by 1 base and J by 2 bases, leaving 14 bases between them. CDR3 coding DNA: TGTGCCAGCAGCTTAGAGGAGTGGGAGATCAACACCGGGGAGCTGTTTTTT. Amino acids: CASSLEEWEINTGELFF.

CDR3 loop: CASSLGEVGASALYEQYF. CDR3 nucleotide sequence: TGTGCCAGCAGCTTAGGGGAGGTAGGGGCGTCGGCCCTCTACGAGCAGTACTTC. The chain carries TRBV5-5 and TRBJ2-7; tentative D call: TRBD2 (6 bases). CDR3 length equals 18 residues. V was pared by 2 bases and J by 3 bases, with 24 bases between. In germline, CDR1 is SGHKS, CDR2 YYEKEE (reference sequence).

The chain combines TRBV2 with TRBJ1-2; the match to TRBD1 covers 8 bases. J lost 7 bases, V lost 4 bases, and 2 bases had no gene match. CDR1 SNHLY and CDR2 FYNNEI come from the germline V gene. CDR3 length: 12 residues. The CDR3 here is CASSGTGSGYTF. In nucleotides, the CDR3 is TGTGCCAGCAGTGGGACAGGGAGTGGCTACACCTTC.

In this sample, this clone turned up a few times. This sequence joins TRBV6-6 and TRBJ2-1, with D perhaps TRBD2 (5 bases). CDR1 is MNHNY, CDR2 SVGAGI, per germline (reference sequence). V was pared by 6 bases and J by 5 bases, with 14 bases between. The CDR3 covers 14 residues. The CDR3 sequence is CASSRVAPNNEQFF. In DNA, the CDR3 is TGTGCCAGCAGCCGGGTAGCGCCGAACAATGAGCAGTTCTTC.

The V gene is TRBV7-9, the J gene TRBJ2-3, with 7 bases identical to TRBD2. From germline, CDR1 is SEHNR and CDR2 FQNEAQ (reference sequence). CDR3 size: 13 residues. The J segment lost 6 bases and the V segment lost 0 bases, leaving 0 bases of the junction unmatched. The DNA for the CDR3 is TGTGCCAGCAGCTTAGCCGGGGGGGATACGCAGTATTTT. Translation: CASSLAGGDTQYF.

The chain is built from TRBV25-1 and TRBJ2-7; 8 nucleotides line up with TRBD1. CDR1 and CDR2 from the germline V gene are MGHDK and SYGVNS. The CDR3 covers 13 residues. The trim removed 7 bases at V and 3 bases at J, leaving 5 bases unmatched. CDR3 residues: CASTRQGFYEQYF. CDR3 bases: TGTGCCAGCACCCGACAGGGGTTCTACGAGCAGTACTTC.

V gene TRBV18 combines with J gene TRBJ2-3; possible D gene TRBD1, 5 bases. V was cut by 3 bases and J by 5 bases, with 15 bases left in between. Germline V gene data show CDR1 as KGHSH and CDR2 as LQKENI. The CDR3 totals 15 residues. Here the CDR3 DNA reads TGTGCCAGCTCACCGTTAAGACAGAAGATAGATACGCAGTATTTT. Its protein is CASSPLRQKIDTQYF.